Sequencing of this TCR beta chain was carried out in a study of T cell responses to AZD1222 COVID-19 vaccine. To note about this clone: Other DNA sequences within the sample encode an identical CDR3.

Assay: immunoSEQ multiplex PCR; the TCRdb copy retains only in-frame clones and omits some. This table has 100,000 to 150,000 clones, 70% to 90% appearing once. Germline CDR1 and CDR2: MDHEN and SYDVKM. The V and J ends lost 5 bases and 3 bases respectively, with 5 bases between them. The CDR3 extends over 12 amino acids. Sequences were derived from peripheral blood, sampled on day 0 of AZD1222 vaccination. This clonotype was sampled from an adult in good health. V usage is TRBV28 and J usage is TRBJ1-5; D not resolved. CDR3 loop: CASSPPNQPQHF. CDR3 bases: TGTGCCAGCAGTCCCCCCAATCAGCCCCAGCATTTT.